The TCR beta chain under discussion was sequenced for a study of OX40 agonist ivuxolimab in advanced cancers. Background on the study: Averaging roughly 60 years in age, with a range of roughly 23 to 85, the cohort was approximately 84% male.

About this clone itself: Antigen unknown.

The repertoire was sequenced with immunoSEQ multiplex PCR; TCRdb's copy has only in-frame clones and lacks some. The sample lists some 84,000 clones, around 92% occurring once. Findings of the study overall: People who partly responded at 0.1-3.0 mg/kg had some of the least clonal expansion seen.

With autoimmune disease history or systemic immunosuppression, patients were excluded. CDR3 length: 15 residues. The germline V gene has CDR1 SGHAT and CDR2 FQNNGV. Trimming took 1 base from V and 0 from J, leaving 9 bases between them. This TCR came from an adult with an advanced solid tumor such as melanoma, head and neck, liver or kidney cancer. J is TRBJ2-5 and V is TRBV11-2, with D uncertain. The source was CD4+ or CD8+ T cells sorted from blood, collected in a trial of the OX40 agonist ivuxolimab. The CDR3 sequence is CASSLVGSDQETQYF. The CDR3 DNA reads TGTGCCAGCAGCTTAGTGGGCAGCGACCAAGAGACCCAGTACTTC. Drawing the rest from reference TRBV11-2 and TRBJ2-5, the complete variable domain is EAGVAQSPRYKIIEKRQSVAFWCNPISGHATLYWYQQILGQGPKLLIQFQNNGVVDDSQLPKDRFSAERLKGVDSTLKIQPAKLEDSAVYLCASSLVGSDQETQYFGPGTRLLVL.